These 6 T cell receptor beta chains were sequenced from one sample in a study of blood T cell repertoires in COVID-19. Sequencing used immunoSEQ multiplex PCR; TCRdb keeps in-frame clones, though not all of them. The sample has 100,000 to 150,000 clones, around 81% seen once. The sequenced sample was peripheral blood. The receptors were gathered from a woman aged 60-70 years with active or convalescent COVID-19.

In this sample, this clone turned up once. One end of the junction does not line up with germline, which may come from a read error. In DNA, the CDR3 is TGTGCCAGCTCCACAAGGTCTAGCGGGACAGAGCCCCAGTACTTC. It codes for CASSTRSSGTEPQYF. The rearrangement uses TRBV18 and TRBJ2-5, with 9 nucleotides matching TRBD2. The CDR3 loop spans 15 amino acids. Germline lookup yields CDR1 KGHSH and CDR2 LQKENI.

J is TRBJ1-2 and V is TRBV27, with D possibly being TRBD1 (6 bases). With 5 bases removed from V and 9 bases from J, the gap between germline ends came to 25 bases. CDR3 length equals 16 residues. Looked up from germline, CDR1 is MNHEY and CDR2 is SMNVEV (reference sequence). The CDR3 reads CASSPLPVNRELRYTF. CDR3 in DNA: TGTGCCAGCAGTCCTCTCCCCGTGAACAGGGAGCTACGCTACACCTTC.

The DNA for the CDR3 is TGTGCCAGTAGTATTACAGGCGCCGAGGGAAACACCATATATTTT. This gives the protein CASSITGAEGNTIYF. This sequence joins TRBV19 and TRBJ1-3; tentative D call: TRBD1 (5 bases). In germline, CDR1 is LNHDA, CDR2 SQIVND (reference sequence). Deletions cut 3 bases from V and 4 bases from J, with 13 bases between. The CDR3 is made up of 15 amino acids.

The rearrangement joins TRBV25-1 to TRBJ2-1; 7 positions match TRBD2. Germline V gene data show CDR1 as MGHDK and CDR2 as SYGVNS. The CDR3 totals 11 residues. The junction had 6 bases not matched to a gene; V was cut back by 4 bases and J by 15 bases. The CDR3 sequence: CASSVGGETFF. The CDR3 nucleotides are TGTGCCAGCAGTGTGGGAGGGGAAACGTTCTTC.

This clone has a handful of counts. The genes are TRBV5-4 and TRBJ1-4, with 9 bases lining up with TRBD1. The ends lost 1 base at V and 8 bases at J; junction bases unmatched: 12. CDR1 and CDR2 from the germline V gene are SGHNT and YYREEE (reference sequence). The CDR3 sequence is 17 residues long. CDR3 bases: TGTGCCAGCAGCTTGCGAGGATTACAGGGGGCGAACGAAAAACTGTTTTTT. The encoded protein is CASSLRGLQGANEKLFF.

This chain connects TRBV29-1 to TRBJ1-3; D is ambiguous. The CDR3 sequence is 13 residues long. The V gene lost 6 bases and the J gene lost 4 bases, with 13 bases spanning the gap. Germline CDR1 and CDR2: SQVTM and ANQGSEA. CDR3 in DNA: TGCAGCGTCAGAGAACTAAGCGGAAACACCATATATTTT. It encodes CSVRELSGNTIYF.